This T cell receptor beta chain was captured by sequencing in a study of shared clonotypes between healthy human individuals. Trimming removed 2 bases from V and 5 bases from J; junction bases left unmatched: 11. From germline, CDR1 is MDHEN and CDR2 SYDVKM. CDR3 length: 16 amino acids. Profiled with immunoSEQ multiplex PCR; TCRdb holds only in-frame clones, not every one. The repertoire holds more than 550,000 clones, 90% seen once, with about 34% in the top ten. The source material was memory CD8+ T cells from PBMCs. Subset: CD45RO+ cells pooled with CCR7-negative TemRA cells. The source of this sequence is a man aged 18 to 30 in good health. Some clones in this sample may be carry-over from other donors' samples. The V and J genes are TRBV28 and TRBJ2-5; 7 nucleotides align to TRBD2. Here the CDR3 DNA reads TGTGCCAGCAGTTTAGGGTTAGGCGGGAGTTGGGAGACCCAGTACTTC. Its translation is CASSLGLGGSWETQYF.